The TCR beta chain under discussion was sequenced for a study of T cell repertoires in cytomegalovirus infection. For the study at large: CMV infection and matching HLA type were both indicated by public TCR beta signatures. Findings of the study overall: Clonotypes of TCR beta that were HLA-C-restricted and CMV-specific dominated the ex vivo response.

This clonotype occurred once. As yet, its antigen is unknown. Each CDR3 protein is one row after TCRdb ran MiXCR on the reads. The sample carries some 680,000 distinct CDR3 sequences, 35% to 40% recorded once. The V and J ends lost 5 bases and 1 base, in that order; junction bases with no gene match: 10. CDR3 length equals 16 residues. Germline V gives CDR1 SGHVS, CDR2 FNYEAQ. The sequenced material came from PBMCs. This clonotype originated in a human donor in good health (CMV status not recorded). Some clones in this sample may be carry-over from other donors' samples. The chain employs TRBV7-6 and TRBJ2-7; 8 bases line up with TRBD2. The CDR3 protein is CASSDLLAVLSYEQYF. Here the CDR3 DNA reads TGTGCCAGCAGCGACCTACTAGCGGTACTATCCTACGAGCAGTACTTC.